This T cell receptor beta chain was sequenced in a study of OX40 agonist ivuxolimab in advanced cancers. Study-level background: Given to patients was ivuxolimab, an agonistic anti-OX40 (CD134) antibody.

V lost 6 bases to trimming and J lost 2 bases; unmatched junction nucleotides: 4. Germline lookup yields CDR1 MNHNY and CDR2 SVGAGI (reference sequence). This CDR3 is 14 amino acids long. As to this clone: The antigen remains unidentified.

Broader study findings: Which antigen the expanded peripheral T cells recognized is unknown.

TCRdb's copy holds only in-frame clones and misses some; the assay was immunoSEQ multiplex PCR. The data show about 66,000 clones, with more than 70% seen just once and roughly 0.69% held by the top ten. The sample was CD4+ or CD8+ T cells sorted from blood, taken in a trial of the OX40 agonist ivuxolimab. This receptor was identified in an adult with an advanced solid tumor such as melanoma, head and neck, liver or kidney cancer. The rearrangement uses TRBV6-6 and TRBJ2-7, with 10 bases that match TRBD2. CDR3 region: CASRGLAQTYEQYF. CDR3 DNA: TGTGCCAGCAGGGGACTAGCGCAAACCTACGAGCAGTACTTC.